The TCR beta chain described here comes from a study of blood T cell repertoires in COVID-19. Overall study context: Researchers got acute and convalescent COVID-19 samples from the United States, Italy and Spain.

Profiled with immunoSEQ multiplex PCR; TCRdb holds only in-frame clones, not every one. The sample records fewer than 350,000 clones, roughly 89% being singletons. The receptor was isolated from a man in his 60s who had recovered from COVID-19. The sample comprised PBMCs or T cells enriched from blood (not recorded which).

In DNA form, the CDR3 reads TGTGCCAGCGCCATAGGGGGGGATTCTAGCACAGATACGCAGTATTTT. Amino acid sequence: CASAIGGDSSTDTQYF. This rearrangement joins TRBV9 to TRBJ2-3; possible D gene TRBD2, 7 bases. Germline V gives CDR1 SGDLS, CDR2 YYNGEE. V was clipped by 7 bases and J by 0 bases, with 18 bases between them. The CDR3 covers 16 residues.